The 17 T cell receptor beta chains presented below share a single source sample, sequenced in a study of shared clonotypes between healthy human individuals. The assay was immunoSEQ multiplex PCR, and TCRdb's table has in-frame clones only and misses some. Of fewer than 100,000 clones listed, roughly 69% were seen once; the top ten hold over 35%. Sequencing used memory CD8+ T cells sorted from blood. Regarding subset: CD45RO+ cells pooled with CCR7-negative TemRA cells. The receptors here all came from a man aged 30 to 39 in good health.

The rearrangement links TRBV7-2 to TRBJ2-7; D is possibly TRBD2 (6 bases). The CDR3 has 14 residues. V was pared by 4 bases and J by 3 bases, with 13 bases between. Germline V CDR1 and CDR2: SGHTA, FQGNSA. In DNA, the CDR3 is TGTGCCAGCAGCTCGCGGGGCGAAGTCTACGAGCAGTACTTC. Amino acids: CASSSRGEVYEQYF.

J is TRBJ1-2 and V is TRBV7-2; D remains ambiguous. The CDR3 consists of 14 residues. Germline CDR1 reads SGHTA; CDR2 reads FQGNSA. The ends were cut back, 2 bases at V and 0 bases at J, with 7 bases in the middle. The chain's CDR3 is CASSLPIANYGYTF. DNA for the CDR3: TGTGCCAGCAGCTTACCCATCGCTAACTATGGCTACACCTTC.

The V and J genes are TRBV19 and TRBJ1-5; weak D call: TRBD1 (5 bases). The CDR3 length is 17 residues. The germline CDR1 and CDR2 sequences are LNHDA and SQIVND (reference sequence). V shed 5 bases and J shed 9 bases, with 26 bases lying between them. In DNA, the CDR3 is TGTGCCAGTAGTTCCCACCTGGGGAGTGGGGGATACTGGCCCCAGCATTTT. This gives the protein CASSSHLGSGGYWPQHF.

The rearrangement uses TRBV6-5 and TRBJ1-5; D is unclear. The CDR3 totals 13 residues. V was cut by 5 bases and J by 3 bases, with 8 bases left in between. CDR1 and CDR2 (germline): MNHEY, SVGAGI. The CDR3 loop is CASSRTYNQPQHF. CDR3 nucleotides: TGTGCCAGCAGTCGGACGTACAATCAGCCCCAGCATTTT.

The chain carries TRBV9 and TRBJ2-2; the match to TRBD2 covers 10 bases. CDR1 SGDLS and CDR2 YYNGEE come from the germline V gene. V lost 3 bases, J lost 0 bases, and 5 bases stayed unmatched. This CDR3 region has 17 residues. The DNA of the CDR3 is TGTGCCAGCAGCGGTCCGGGACTAGCGTCGAACACCGGGGAGCTGTTTTTT. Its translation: CASSGPGLASNTGELFF.

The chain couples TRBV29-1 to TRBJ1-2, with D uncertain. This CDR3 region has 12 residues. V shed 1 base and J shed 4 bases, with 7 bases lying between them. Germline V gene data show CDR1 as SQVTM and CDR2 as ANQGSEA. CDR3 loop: CSVEGGSYGYTF. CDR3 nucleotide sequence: TGCAGCGTTGAAGGGGGAAGCTATGGCTACACCTTC.

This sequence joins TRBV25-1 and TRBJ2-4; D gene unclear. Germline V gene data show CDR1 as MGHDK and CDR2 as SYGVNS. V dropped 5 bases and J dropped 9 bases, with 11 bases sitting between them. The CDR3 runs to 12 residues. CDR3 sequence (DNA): TGTGCCAGCAGTCTTCGGTTAGGCATTCAGTACTTC. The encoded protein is CASSLRLGIQYF.

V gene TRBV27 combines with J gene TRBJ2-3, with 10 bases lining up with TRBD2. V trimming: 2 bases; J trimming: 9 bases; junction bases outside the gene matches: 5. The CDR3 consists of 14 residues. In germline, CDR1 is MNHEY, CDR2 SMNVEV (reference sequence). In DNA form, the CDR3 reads TGTGCCAGCAGTTTAAGGCTAGCGGGAGAGACGCAGTATTTT. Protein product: CASSLRLAGETQYF.

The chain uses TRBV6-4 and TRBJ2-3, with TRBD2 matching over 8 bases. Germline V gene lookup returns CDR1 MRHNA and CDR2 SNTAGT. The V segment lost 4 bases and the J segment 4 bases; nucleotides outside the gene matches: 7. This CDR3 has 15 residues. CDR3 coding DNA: TGTGCCAGCAGTGCAAGCGGGAGCTTCCCAGATACGCAGTATTTT. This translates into CASSASGSFPDTQYF.

This chain's CDR3 is CASSFSLGDRGYEQYF. Here the CDR3 DNA reads TGTGCCAGCAGCTTTTCCTTGGGAGACAGGGGCTACGAGCAGTACTTC. V is TRBV5-5 and J is TRBJ2-5, with 8 positions matching TRBD1. The end of the DNA fits TRBJ2-7 better, so the J call may be wrong. The CDR3 contains 16 residues. In germline, CDR1 is SGHKS, CDR2 YYEKEE (reference sequence).

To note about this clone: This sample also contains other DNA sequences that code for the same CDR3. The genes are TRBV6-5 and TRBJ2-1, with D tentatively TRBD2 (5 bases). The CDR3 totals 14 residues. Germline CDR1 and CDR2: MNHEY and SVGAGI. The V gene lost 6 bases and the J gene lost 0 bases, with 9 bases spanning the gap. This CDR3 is CASRSGSSYNEQFF. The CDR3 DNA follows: TGTGCCAGCAGAAGTGGGAGCTCCTACAATGAGCAGTTCTTC.

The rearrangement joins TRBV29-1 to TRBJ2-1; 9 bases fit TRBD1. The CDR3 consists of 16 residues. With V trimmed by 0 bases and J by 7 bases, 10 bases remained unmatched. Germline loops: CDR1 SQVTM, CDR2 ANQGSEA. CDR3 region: CSVEDEGQGAPNEQFF. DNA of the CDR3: TGCAGCGTTGAAGATGAGGGACAGGGCGCCCCTAATGAGCAGTTCTTC.

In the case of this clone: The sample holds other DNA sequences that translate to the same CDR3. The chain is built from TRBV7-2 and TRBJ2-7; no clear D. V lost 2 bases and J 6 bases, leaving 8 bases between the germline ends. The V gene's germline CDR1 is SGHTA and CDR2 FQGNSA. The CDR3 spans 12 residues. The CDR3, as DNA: TGTGCCAGCAGCTTACTGGGATCCGAGCAGTACTTC. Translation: CASSLLGSEQYF.

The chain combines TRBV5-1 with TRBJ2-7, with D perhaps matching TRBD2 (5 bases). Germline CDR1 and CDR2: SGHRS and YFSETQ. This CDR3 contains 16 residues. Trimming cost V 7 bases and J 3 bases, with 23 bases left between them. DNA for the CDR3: TGCGCCAGCCAGGACGAGGGCGCTTCCGCGGGCTACGAGCAGTACTTC. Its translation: CASQDEGASAGYEQYF.

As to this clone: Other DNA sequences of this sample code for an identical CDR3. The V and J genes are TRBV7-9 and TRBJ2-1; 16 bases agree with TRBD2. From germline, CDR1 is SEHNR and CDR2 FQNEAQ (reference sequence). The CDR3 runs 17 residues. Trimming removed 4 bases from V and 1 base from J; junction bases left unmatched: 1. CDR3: CASSSGLAGGSYNEQFF. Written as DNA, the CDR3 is TGTGCCAGCAGCTCGGGACTAGCGGGAGGGTCCTACAATGAGCAGTTCTTC. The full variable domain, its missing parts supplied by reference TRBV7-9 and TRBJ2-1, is DTGVSQNPRHKITKRGQNVTFRCDPISEHNRLYWYRQTLGQGPEFLTYFQNEAQLEKSRLLSDRFSAERPKGSFSTLEIQRTEQGDSAMYLCASSSGLAGGSYNEQFFGPGTRLTVL.

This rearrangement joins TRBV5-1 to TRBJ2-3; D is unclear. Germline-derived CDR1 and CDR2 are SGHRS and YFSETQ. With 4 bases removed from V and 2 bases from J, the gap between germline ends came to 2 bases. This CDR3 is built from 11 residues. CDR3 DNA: TGCGCCAGCAGCACCACAGATACGCAGTATTTT. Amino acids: CASSTTDTQYF.

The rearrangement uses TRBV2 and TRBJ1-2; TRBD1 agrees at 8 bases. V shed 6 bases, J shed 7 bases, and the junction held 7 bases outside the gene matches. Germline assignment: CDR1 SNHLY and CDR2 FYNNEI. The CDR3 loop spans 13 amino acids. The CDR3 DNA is TGTGCCAGCAGACTCGGACAGGGTGGTGGCTACACCTTC. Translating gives CASRLGQGGGYTF.